These 12 T cell receptor beta chains came from one sample sequenced in a study of blood T cell repertoires in COVID-19. Measured with immunoSEQ multiplex PCR; TCRdb has only the in-frame clones, and not every one. The sample contains over 250,000 clones, approximately 85% of which appear only once. Sequenced input: peripheral blood. These receptors all stem from a woman between 65 and 79 years old with acute or convalescent COVID-19.

The rearrangement links TRBV19 to TRBJ1-5; 9 bases match TRBD1. CDR1 and CDR2 (germline): LNHDA, SQIVND (reference sequence). The CDR3 spans 16 residues. The V gene end was trimmed by 6 bases and the J gene end by 1 base; junction bases not matched to a gene: 7. The DNA of the CDR3 is TGTGCCAGTAGCCACAGGGGGCGCGGAAGCAATCAGCCCCAGCATTTT. Translated, it gives CASSHRGRGSNQPQHF. Full variable domain (remainder filled in from reference TRBV19 and TRBJ1-5): DGGITQSPKYLFRKEGQNVTLSCEQNLNHDAMYWYRQDPGQGLRLIYYSQIVNDFQKGDIAEGYSVSREKKESFPLTVTSAQKNPTAFYLCASSHRGRGSNQPQHFGDGTRLSIL.

V is TRBV6-5 and J is TRBJ2-2, with a tentative D call TRBD1 (5 bases). The CDR3 length is 15 residues. Looked up from germline, CDR1 is MNHEY and CDR2 is SVGAGI. Deletions cut 8 bases from V and 2 bases from J, with 15 bases between. CDR3 sequence (DNA): TGTGCCAGCCTTAAAGGGGCCCGAAACACCGGGGAGCTGTTTTTT. It encodes CASLKGARNTGELFF.

The V gene is TRBV19, the J gene TRBJ1-3; D gene uncertain. CDR1 is LNHDA, CDR2 SQIVND, per germline (reference sequence). Trimming took off 3 bases at V and 4 bases at J, with 10 bases between the two ends. The CDR3 is 14 amino acids. The CDR3 DNA sequence: TGTGCCAGTAGTATTGGAGGTGGGGGAAACACCATATATTTT. This gives the protein CASSIGGGGNTIYF.

Only a few counts were recorded for this clone. This same CDR3 is encoded by further DNA sequences in the sample. V usage is TRBV19 and J usage is TRBJ2-1; 7 nucleotides agree with TRBD2. Losses at the gene ends were 9 bases for V and 0 bases for J; bases not matched to a gene: 8. The CDR3 runs to 15 residues. Germline V gene data show CDR1 as LNHDA and CDR2 as SQIVND (reference sequence). The CDR3 region is CASSGRGSSYNEQFF. In DNA, the CDR3 is TGTGCCAGCTCAGGGAGGGGTAGCTCCTACAATGAGCAGTTCTTC.

The chain couples TRBV6-2 or TRBV6-3 to TRBJ1-2, with D unclear. The CDR3 runs 16 residues. CDR1 is MNHEY, CDR2 SVGEGT, per germline. V was trimmed by 0 bases and J by 1 base, leaving 12 bases between them. CDR3 in DNA: TGTGCCAGCAGTTACTCGGTGGCCCACCTTAACTATGGCTACACCTTC. Translation gives CASSYSVAHLNYGYTF.

The chain combines TRBV2 with TRBJ2-1, with 9 bases lining up with TRBD1. Losses at the gene ends were 5 bases for V and 6 bases for J; bases not matched to a gene: 11. CDR1 SNHLY and CDR2 FYNNEI come from the germline V gene. The CDR3 length is 16 residues. Here the CDR3 reads CASSRRPGQGRNEQFF. The CDR3 DNA follows: TGTGCCAGCAGTCGAAGGCCGGGACAGGGACGCAATGAGCAGTTCTTC.

This clone has a handful of counts. This chain links TRBV5-4 with TRBJ1-2; 9 bases agree with TRBD1. The CDR3 extends over 16 amino acids. Germline CDR1 reads SGHNT; CDR2 reads YYREEE (reference sequence). Trimming at V came to 3 bases and at J to 0 bases, leaving 6 bases not matched to a gene. DNA of the CDR3: TGTGCCAGCAGCTGGGGACAGGGTAAAGCTAACTATGGCTACACCTTC. Translating it yields CASSWGQGKANYGYTF. Full variable domain (missing parts from reference TRBV5-4 and TRBJ1-2): ETGVTQSPTHLIKTRGQQVTLRCSSQSGHNTVSWYQQALGQGPQFIFQYYREEENGRGNFPPRFSGLQFPNYSSELNVNALELDDSALYLCASSWGQGKANYGYTFGSGTRLTVV.

The chain couples TRBV3-1 (or the pseudogene TRBV3-2) to TRBJ1-1, with unresolved D. The CDR3 length is 14 residues. Trimming took off 3 bases at V and 5 bases at J, with 13 bases between the two ends. The germline CDR1 and CDR2 sequences are LGHDT and YNNKEL (reference sequence). CDR3 DNA: TGTGCCAGCAGCCAGATAATCGGAGAAACTGAAGCTTTCTTT. Translation: CASSQIIGETEAFF.

The CDR3 region is CASSLYAGTETQYF. The CDR3 nucleotides read TGTGCCAGCAGCTTATATGCGGGGACAGAGACCCAGTACTTC. This chain joins TRBV7-2 and TRBJ2-5; a weak D match, TRBD2 (6 bases). The germline CDR1 and CDR2 sequences are SGHTA and FQGNSA. The CDR3 loop spans 14 amino acids. The V and J ends lost 2 bases and 4 bases respectively, with 11 bases between them. The whole variable domain, remainder taken from reference TRBV7-2 and TRBJ2-5, is GAGVSQSPSNKVTEKGKDVELRCDPISGHTALYWYRQSLGQGLEFLIYFQGNSAPDKSGLPSDRFSAERTGGSVSTLTIQRTQQEDSAVYLCASSLYAGTETQYFGPGTRLLVL.

The chain links TRBV6-6 to TRBJ2-5, with 7 bases lining up with TRBD2. In germline, CDR1 is MNHNY, CDR2 SVGAGI (reference sequence). This CDR3 has 12 amino acids. The V gene end was trimmed by 10 bases and the J gene end by 5 bases; junction bases not matched to a gene: 7. The CDR3 coding sequence is TGTGCCACCCGACGCGGGGGTGAGACCCAGTACTTC. This translates into CATRRGGETQYF.

V usage is TRBV21-1 and J usage is TRBJ1-4; the table's D call of TRBD1 was not tested on the DNA. TRBV21-1 counts as a pseudogene. This CDR3 has 17 amino acids. The DNA of the CDR3 is TGTGCCAGCAGCAGGGCCGCCCTATTTGCAACTAATGAAAAACTGTTTTTT. Residues: CASSRAALFATNEKLFF.

This clone has just a few counts. The chain has TRBV3-1 (or the pseudogene TRBV3-2) and TRBJ1-1, with D tentatively TRBD1 (5 bases). Germline V gene lookup returns CDR1 LGHDT and CDR2 YNNKEL (reference sequence). CDR3 length: 11 amino acids. V shed 4 bases and J shed 11 bases, with 11 bases lying between them. CDR3: CASSRGPRAFF. CDR3 nucleotides: TGTGCCAGCAGCCGGGGCCCTCGGGCTTTCTTT.